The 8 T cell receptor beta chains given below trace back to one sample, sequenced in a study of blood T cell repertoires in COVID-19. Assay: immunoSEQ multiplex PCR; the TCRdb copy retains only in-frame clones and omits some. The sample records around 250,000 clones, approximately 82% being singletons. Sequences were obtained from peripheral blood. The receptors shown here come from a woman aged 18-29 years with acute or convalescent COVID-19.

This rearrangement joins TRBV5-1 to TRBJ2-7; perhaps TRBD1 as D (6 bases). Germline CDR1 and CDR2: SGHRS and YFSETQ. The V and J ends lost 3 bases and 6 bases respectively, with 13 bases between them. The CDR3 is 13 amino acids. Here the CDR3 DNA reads TGCGCCAGCAGCTCAAACAGGGATACCGAGCAGTACTTC. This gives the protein CASSSNRDTEQYF.

The chain's CDR3 is CASSSWTGTYNEQFF. The CDR3 nucleotides are TGTGCCAGCAGCTCCTGGACTGGTACCTACAATGAGCAGTTCTTC. V gene TRBV7-8 combines with J gene TRBJ2-1; tentatively, D is TRBD2 (5 bases). The V end was cut by 4 bases, the J end by 2 bases, with 12 bases between. Germline CDR1 SGHVS, CDR2 FQNEAQ. The CDR3 spans 15 residues. The full variable domain, rest sourced from reference TRBV7-8 and TRBJ2-1, is GAGVSQSPRYKVAKRGQDVALRCDPISGHVSLFWYQQALGQGPEFLTYFQNEAQLDKSGLPSDRFFAERPEGSVSTLKIQRTQQEDSAVYLCASSSWTGTYNEQFFGPGTRLTVL.

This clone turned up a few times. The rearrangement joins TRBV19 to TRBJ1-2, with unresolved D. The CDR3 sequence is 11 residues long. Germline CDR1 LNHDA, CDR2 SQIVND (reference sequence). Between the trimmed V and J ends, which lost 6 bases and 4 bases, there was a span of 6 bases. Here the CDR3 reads CASRAGYGYTF. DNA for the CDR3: TGTGCCAGTAGAGCGGGCTATGGCTACACCTTC.

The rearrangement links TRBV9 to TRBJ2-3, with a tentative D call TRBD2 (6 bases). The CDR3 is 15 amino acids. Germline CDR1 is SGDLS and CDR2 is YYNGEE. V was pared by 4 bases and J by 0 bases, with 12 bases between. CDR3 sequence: CASSPRLGSTDTQYF. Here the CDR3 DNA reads TGTGCCAGCAGCCCACGACTAGGGAGCACAGATACGCAGTATTTT.

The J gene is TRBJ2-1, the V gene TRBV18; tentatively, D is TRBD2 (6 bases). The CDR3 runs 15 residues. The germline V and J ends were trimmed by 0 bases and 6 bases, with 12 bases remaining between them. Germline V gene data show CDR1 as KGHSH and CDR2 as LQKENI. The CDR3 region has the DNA TGTGCCAGCTCACCACCGGACCGGAGGGGCAATGAGCAGTTCTTC. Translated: CASSPPDRRGNEQFF. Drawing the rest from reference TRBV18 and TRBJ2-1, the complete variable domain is NAGVMQNPRHLVRRRGQEARLRCSPMKGHSHVYWYRQLPEEGLKFMVYLQKENIIDESGMPKERFSAEFPKEGPSILRIQQVVRGDSAAYFCASSPPDRRGNEQFFGPGTRLTVL.

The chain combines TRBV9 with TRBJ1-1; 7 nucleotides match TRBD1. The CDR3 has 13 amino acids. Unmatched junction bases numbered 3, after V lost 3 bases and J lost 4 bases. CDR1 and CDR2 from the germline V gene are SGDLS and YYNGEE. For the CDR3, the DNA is TGTGCCAGCAGCGGGACAGGCGGCACTGAAGCTTTCTTT. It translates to CASSGTGGTEAFF.

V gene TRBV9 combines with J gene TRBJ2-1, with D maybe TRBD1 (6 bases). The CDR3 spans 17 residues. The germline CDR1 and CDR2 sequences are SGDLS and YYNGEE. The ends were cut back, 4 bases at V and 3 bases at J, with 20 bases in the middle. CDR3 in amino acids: CASSLGQLGLDYNEQFF. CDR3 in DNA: TGTGCCAGCAGCTTAGGACAGTTGGGTTTAGACTACAATGAGCAGTTCTTC.

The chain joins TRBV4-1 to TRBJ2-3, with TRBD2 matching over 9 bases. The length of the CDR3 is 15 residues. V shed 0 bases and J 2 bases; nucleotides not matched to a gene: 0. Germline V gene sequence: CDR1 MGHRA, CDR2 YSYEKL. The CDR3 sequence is CASSQEGLATDTQYF. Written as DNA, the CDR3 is TGCGCCAGCAGCCAAGAGGGACTAGCCACAGATACGCAGTATTTT.